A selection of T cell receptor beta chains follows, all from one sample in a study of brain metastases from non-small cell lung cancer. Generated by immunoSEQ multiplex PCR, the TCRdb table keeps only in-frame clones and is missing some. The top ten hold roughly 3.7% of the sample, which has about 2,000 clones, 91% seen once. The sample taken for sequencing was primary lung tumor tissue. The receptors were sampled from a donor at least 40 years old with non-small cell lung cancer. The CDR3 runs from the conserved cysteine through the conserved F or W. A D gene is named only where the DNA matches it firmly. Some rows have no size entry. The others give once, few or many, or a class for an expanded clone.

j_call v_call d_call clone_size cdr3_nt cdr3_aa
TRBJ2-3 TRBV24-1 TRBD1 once TGTGCCACCAGTGACCGGACAGGGGTCACAGATACGCAGTATTTT CATSDRTGVTDTQYF
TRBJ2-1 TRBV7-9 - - TGTGCCAGCAGCTTAGCACAAAACCAGTTCTTC CASSLAQNQFF
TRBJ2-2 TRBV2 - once TGTACCAGCAGTGAAGGCGCCAGGGTCACGGGGGAGCTGTTTTTT CTSSEGARVTGELFF
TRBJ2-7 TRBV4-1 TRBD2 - TGCGCCAGCAGCCCAAAACCCGGGACTAGCGGGAGCTACGAGCAGTACTTC CASSPKPGTSGSYEQYF
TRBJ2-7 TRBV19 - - TGTGCCAGTAGTATAGACGGAATCTCCTACGAGCAGTACTTC CASSIDGISYEQYF
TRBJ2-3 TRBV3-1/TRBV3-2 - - TGTGCCAGCAGCCAGCCCCCAGATACGCAGTATTTT CASSQPPDTQYF
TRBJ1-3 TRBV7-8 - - TGTGCCAGCAGCTTATACCGGGCCGCGGGAAACACCATATATTTT CASSLYRAAGNTIYF
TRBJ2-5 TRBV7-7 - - TGTGCTAGCAGCACAGGAAGGGGGGCCCGGGAGACCCAGTACTTC CASSTGRGARETQYF
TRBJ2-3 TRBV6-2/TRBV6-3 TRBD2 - TGTGCCAGCAGTTTTGGACTAGCGGGGGGTCCCACAGATACGCAGTATTTT CASSFGLAGGPTDTQYF
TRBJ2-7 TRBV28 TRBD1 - TGTGCCAGCAGTGACAGGGTAAACTCCTACGAGCAGTACTTC CASSDRVNSYEQYF
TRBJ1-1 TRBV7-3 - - TGTGCCAGCAGCTTAAAGTGGGCAGCCCGAGGGAGCACTGAAGCTTTCTTT CASSLKWAARGSTEAFF
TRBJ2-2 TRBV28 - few TGTGCCAGCAGCCCCGGGGCGGGCCGGCGGGCCGGGGAGCTGTTTTTT CASSPGAGRRAGELFF
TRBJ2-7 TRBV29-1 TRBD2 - TGCAGCGTTGAAGACGGGACTAGCGAGCAGTACTTC CSVEDGTSEQYF
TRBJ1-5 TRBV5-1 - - TGCGCCAGCAGCTTGTCACAGGCCCAGGATGGCAATCAGCCCCAGCATTTT CASSLSQAQDGNQPQHF
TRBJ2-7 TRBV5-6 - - TGTGCCAGCAGGGCAGGCCCCCACTCCTACGAGCAGTACTTC CASRAGPHSYEQYF
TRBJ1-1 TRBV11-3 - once TGTGCCAGCAGCTTACGAGGAAACACTGAAGCTTTCTTT CASSLRGNTEAFF
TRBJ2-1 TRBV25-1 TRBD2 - TGTGCCAGCAGGGAGCGGGGGTATTACAATGAGCAGTTCTTC CASRERGYYNEQFF
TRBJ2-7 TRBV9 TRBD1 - TGTGCCAGCAGCGGACAGGGGGCTTACGAGCAGTACTTC CASSGQGAYEQYF
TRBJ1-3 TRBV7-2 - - TGTGCCAGCAGCTCCGGGCCTGGGAGGACTTCAGGAAACACCATATATTTT CASSSGPGRTSGNTIYF
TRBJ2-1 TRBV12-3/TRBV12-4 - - TGTGCCAGCAGTTTTCTAACCCATGAGCAGTTCTTC CASSFLTHEQFF
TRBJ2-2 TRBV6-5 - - TGTGCCAGCAGGAACAGGCATACCGGGGAGCTGTTTTTT CASRNRHTGELFF
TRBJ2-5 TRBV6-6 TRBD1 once TGTGCCAGCAGTAGGACAGGGGAAGAGACCCAGTACTTC CASSRTGEETQYF
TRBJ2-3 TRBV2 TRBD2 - TGTGCCGTTGTGGGGGGGAGCACAGATACGCAGTATTTT CAVVGGSTDTQYF
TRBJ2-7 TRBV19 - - TGTGCCACCAGTCAGAGCTCCTACGAGCAGTACTTC CATSQSSYEQYF
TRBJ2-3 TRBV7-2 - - TGTGCCAGCAGCTTCCACCTCCAGGCTGTGAGCACAGATACGCAGTATTTT CASSFHLQAVSTDTQYF
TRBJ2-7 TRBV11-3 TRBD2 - TGTGCCAGCAGCTTGATGCTCTTGGGGGGGGTCATCAGTTCCTACGAGCAGTACTTC CASSLMLLGGVISSYEQYF
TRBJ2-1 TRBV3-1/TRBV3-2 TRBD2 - TGTGCCAGCAGCCAACAAGCGGGATCGTACAATGAGCAGTTCTTC CASSQQAGSYNEQFF
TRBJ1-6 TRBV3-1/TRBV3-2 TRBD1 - TGTGCCAACAGCCCCAGACAGGGAGGTAATTCACCCCTCCACTTT CANSPRQGGNSPLHF
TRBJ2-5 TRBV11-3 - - TGTGCCAGCAGCCTGACGGCCGAAGAGACCCAGTACTTC CASSLTAEETQYF
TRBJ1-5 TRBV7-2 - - TGTGCCAGCAGCTTACAGAGGGATCAGCCCCAGCATTTT CASSLQRDQPQHF
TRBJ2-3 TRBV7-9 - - TGTGCCAGCAGCTTTTGGGGAGAGAGCACAGATACGCAGTATTTT CASSFWGESTDTQYF
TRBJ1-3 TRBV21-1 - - TGTGCCAGCAGCAAAGTCCGTCACAGAAAGTACGGAAACACCATATATTTT CASSKVRHRKYGNTIYF
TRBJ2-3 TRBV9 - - TGTGCCAGCAGCGTATCTCCCACAGATACGCAGTATTTT CASSVSPTDTQYF
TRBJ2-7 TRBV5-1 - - TGCGCCAGCAGCCAACAAACCTACGAGCAGTACTTC CASSQQTYEQYF
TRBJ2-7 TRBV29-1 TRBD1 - TGCAGCGTTGGATCGACAGGGATCGAGCAGTACTTC CSVGSTGIEQYF